This T cell receptor beta chain was recorded in a study of blood T cell repertoires in COVID-19. Study at large: COVID-19 samples from acute and convalescent phases originated in the United States, Italy and Spain.

During active infection, Seattle patients enrolled and were then monitored through disease. Authors' processing steps: Estimation of nucleated cell counts was performed using reference gene primer amplification. The table came from immunoSEQ multiplex PCR; TCRdb's copy has only in-frame clones and leaves some out. The V and J calls and the clone size are those of that table, but D and trimming were determined from the DNA. Here the sample spans hundreds of thousands of clones, 88% being singletons. V was cut by 1 base and J by 5 bases, with 8 bases left in between. This CDR3 has 13 amino acids. Germline V gene data show CDR1 as LGHDT and CDR2 as YNNKEL (reference sequence).

The chain uses TRBV3-1 (or the pseudogene TRBV3-2) and TRBJ2-5, with a possible D match to TRBD2 (6 bases). The source of this sequence is a young woman with COVID-19, enrolled during active disease. Material: peripheral blood. CDR3: CASSQAGVETQYF. Here the CDR3 DNA reads TGTGCCAGCAGCCAAGCGGGAGTGGAGACCCAGTACTTC.